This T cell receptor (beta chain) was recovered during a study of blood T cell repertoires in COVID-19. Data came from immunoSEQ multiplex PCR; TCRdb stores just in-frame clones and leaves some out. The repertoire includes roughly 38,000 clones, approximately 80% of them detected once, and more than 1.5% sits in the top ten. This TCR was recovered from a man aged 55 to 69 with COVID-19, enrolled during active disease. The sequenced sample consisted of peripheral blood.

The CDR3 reads CASSPRGYTF. In DNA form, the CDR3 reads TGTGCCAGTAGTCCCCGGGGCTACACCTTC. The rearrangement joins TRBV19 to TRBJ1-2; D gene ambiguous. This CDR3 comprises 10 residues. V was trimmed by 5 bases and J by 8 bases, leaving 6 bases between them. Looked up from germline, CDR1 is LNHDA and CDR2 is SQIVND (reference sequence).